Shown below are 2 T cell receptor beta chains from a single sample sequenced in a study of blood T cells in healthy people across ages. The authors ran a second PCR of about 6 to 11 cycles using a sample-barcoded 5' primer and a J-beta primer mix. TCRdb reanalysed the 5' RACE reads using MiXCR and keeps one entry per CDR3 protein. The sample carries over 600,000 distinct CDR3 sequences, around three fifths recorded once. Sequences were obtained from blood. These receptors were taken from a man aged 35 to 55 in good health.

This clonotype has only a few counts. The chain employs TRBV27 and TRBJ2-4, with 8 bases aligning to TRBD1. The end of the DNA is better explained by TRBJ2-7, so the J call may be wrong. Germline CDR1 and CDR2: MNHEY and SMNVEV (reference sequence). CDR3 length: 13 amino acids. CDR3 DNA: TGTGCCAGCAGTCCGACAGGGGAAAACGAGCAGTACTTC. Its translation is CASSPTGENEQYF.

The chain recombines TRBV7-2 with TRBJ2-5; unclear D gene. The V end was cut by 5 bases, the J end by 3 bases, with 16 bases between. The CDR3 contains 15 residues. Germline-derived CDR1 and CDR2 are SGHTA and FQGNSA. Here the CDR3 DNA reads TGTGCCAGCAGCCCGCATGTCCGAAGGAAAGAGACCCAGTACTTC. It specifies CASSPHVRRKETQYF.